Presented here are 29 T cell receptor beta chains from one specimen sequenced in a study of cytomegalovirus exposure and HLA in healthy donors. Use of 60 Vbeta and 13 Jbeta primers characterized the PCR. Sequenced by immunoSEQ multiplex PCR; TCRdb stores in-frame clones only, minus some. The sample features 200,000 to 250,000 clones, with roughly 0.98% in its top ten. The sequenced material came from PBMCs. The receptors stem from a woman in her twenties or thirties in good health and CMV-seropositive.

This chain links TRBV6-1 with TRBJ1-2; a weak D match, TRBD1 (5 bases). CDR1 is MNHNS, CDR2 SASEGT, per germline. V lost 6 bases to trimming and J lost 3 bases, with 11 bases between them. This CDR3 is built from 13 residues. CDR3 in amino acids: CASRDLQDYGYTF. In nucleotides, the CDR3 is TGTGCCAGCAGGGACCTACAGGACTATGGCTACACCTTC.

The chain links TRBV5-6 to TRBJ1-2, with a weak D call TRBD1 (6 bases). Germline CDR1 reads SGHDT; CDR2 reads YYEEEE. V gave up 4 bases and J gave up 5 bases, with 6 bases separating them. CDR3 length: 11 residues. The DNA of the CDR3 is TGTGCCAGCAGCCAGGGGTATGGCTACACCTTC. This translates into CASSQGYGYTF.

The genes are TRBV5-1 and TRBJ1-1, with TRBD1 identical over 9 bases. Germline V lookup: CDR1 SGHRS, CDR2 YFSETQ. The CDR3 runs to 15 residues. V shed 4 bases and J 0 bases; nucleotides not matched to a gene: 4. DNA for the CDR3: TGCGCCAGCAGCCATGGGACAGGGTTGAACACTGAAGCTTTCTTT. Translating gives CASSHGTGLNTEAFF.

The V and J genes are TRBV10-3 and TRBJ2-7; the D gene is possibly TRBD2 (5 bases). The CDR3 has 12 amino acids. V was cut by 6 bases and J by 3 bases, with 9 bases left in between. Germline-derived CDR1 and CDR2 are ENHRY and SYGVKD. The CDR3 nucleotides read TGTGCCATCAGGGACGGGAACTACGAGCAGTACTTC. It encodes CAIRDGNYEQYF.

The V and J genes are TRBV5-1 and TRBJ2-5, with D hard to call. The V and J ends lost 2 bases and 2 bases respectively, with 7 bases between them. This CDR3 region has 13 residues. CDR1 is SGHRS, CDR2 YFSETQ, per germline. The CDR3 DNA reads TGCGCCAGCAGCTTAATCAGACAAGAGACCCAGTACTTC. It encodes CASSLIRQETQYF.

The CDR3 region is CASSPTAGLLLNQPQHF. The CDR3, as DNA: TGTGCCAGCTCACCAACGGCGGGGCTTCTCCTAAATCAGCCCCAGCATTTT. V and J are TRBV18 and TRBJ1-5; TRBD1 might be the D (5 bases). There are 17 residues in the CDR3. Germline V gene lookup returns CDR1 KGHSH and CDR2 LQKENI. Trimming left V 2 bases short and J 4 bases short, with 18 bases between.

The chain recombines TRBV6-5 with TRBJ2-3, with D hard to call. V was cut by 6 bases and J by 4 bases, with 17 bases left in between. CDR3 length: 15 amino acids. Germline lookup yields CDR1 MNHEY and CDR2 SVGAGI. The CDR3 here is CASSRGQGLSDTQYF. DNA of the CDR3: TGTGCCAGCAGCCGCGGTCAAGGTCTCTCAGATACGCAGTATTTT.

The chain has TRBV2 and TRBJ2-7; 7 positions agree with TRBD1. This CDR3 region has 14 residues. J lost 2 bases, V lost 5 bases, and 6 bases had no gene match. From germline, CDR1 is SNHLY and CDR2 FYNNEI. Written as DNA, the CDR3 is TGTGCCAGCAGTCCCCGGGACAGTACCTACGAGCAGTACTTC. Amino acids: CASSPRDSTYEQYF.

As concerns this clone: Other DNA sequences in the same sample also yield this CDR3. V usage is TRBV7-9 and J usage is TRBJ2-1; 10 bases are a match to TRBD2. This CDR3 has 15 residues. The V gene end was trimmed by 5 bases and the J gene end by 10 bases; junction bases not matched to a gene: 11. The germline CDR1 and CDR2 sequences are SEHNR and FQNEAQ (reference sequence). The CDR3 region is CASSDLAGGRGEQFF. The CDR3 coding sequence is TGTGCCAGCAGCGATTTAGCGGGGGGACGGGGGGAGCAGTTCTTC.

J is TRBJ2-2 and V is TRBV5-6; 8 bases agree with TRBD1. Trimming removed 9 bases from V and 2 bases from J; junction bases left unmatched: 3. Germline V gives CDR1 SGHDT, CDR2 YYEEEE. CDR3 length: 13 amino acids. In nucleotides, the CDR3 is TGTGCCACCGACAGGGGAAACACCGGGGAGCTGTTTTTT. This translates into CATDRGNTGELFF.

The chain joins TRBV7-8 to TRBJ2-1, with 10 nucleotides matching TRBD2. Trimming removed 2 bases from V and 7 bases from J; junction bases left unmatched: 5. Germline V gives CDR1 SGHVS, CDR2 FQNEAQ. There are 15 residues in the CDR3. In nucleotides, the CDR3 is TGTGCCAGCAGCTTACTAGCGGGGGCTTTGAATGAGCAGTTCTTC. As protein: CASSLLAGALNEQFF.

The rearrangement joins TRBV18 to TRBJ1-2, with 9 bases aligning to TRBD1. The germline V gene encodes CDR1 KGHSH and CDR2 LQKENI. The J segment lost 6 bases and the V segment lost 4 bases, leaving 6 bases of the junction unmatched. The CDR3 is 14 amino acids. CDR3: CASSLPGQGHGYTF. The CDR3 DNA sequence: TGTGCCAGCTCACTCCCGGGACAGGGCCATGGCTACACCTTC.

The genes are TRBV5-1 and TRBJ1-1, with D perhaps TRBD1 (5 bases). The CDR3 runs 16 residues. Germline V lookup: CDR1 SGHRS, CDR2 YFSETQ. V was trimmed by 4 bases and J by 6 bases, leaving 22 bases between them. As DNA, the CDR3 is TGCGCCAGCAGCCTGGGGGGTGGGCCGAGAGGGTCTGAAGCTTTCTTT. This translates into CASSLGGGPRGSEAFF.

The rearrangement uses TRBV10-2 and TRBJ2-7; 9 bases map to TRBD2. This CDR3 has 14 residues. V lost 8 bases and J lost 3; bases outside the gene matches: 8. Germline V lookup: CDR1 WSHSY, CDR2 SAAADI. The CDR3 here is CASQGVAGDYEQYF. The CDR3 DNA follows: TGCGCCAGCCAGGGGGTAGCGGGAGACTACGAGCAGTACTTC.

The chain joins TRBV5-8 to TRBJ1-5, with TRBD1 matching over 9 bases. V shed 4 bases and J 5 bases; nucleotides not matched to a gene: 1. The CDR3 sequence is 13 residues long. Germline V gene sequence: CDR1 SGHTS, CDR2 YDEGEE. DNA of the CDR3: TGTGCCAGCAGCCGACAGGGGGATCAGCCCCAGCATTTT. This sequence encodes CASSRQGDQPQHF.

Here the CDR3 DNA reads TGCGCCAGCAGCTTCGATCCGGGGAACACTGAAGCTTTCTTT. Translated: CASSFDPGNTEAFF. The chain is built from TRBV5-1 and TRBJ1-1; D is undetermined. CDR3 size: 14 residues. V lost 2 bases to trimming and J lost 1 base, with 9 bases between them. Per the germline V gene, CDR1 is SGHRS and CDR2 is YFSETQ.

This CDR3 reads CASSFGLATYEQYF. The CDR3 DNA follows: TGTGCCAGCAGTTTCGGACTAGCAACCTACGAGCAGTACTTC. V usage is TRBV28 and J usage is TRBJ2-7; the match to TRBD2 covers 8 bases. CDR3 length: 14 residues. Germline CDR1 and CDR2: MDHEN and SYDVKM. V lost 3 bases and J lost 2; bases outside the gene matches: 3.

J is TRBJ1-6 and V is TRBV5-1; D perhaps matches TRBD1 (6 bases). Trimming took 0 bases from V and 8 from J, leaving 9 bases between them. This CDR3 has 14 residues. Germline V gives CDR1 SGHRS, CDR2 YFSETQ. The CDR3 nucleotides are TGCGCCAGCAGCTTGGGGACAGCGGATTCACCCCTCCACTTT. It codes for CASSLGTADSPLHF.

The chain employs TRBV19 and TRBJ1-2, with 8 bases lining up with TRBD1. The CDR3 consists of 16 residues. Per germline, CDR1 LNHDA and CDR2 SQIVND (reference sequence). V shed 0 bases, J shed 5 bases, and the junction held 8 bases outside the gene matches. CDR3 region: CASSIEFGTGKYGYTF. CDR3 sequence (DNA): TGTGCCAGTAGTATAGAGTTCGGGACAGGAAAGTATGGCTACACCTTC.

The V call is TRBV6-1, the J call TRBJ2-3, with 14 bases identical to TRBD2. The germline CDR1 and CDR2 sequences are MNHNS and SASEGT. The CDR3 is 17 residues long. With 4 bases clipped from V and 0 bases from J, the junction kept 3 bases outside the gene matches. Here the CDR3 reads CASSGTSGGTSTDTQYF. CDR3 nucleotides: TGTGCCAGCAGTGGGACTAGCGGGGGGACTAGCACAGATACGCAGTATTTT.

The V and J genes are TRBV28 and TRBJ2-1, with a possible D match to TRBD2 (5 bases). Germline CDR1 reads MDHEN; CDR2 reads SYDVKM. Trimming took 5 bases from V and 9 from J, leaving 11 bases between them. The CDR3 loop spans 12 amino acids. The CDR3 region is CASSEGIGEQFF. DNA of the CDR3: TGTGCCAGCAGTGAGGGCATCGGTGAGCAGTTCTTC.

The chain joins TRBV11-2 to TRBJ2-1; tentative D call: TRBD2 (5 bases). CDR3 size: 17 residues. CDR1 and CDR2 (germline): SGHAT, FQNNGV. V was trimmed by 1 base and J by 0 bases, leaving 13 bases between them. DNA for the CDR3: TGTGCCAGCAGCTTAGCGATAGCGTACCTCTCCTACAATGAGCAGTTCTTC. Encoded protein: CASSLAIAYLSYNEQFF.

The CDR3 protein is CASRRPRTGGSYNEQFF. The CDR3 DNA sequence: TGTGCCAGCAGAAGGCCCCGGACAGGGGGCTCCTACAATGAGCAGTTCTTC. The chain has TRBV27 and TRBJ2-1, with 10 positions matching TRBD1. V shed 6 bases, J shed 0 bases, and the junction held 8 bases outside the gene matches. The CDR3 consists of 17 residues. Germline V gene lookup returns CDR1 MNHEY and CDR2 SMNVEV (reference sequence).

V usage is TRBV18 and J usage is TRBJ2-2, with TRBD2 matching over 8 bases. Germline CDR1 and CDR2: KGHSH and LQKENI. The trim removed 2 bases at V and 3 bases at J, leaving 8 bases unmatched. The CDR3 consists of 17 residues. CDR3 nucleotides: TGTGCCAGCTCACCAACTGCGGGACTAGGGCACACCGGGGAGCTGTTTTTT. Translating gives CASSPTAGLGHTGELFF.

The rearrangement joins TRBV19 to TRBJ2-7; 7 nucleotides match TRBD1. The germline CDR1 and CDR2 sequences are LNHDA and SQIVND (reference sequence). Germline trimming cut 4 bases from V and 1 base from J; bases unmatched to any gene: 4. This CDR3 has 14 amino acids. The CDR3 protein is CASSRQGWSYEQYF. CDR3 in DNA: TGTGCCAGTAGTAGACAGGGATGGTCCTACGAGCAGTACTTC.

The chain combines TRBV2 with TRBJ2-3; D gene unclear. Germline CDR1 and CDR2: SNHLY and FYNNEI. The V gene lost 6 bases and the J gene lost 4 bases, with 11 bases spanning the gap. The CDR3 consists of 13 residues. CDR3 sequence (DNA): TGTGCCAGCAGCCCTAATCGGGCAGATACGCAGTATTTT. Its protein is CASSPNRADTQYF.

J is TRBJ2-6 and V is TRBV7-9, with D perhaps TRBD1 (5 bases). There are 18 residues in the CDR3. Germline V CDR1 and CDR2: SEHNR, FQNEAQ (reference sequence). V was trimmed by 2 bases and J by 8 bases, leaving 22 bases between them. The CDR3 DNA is TGTGCCAGCAGCTTAAGCGCAGGGCTCTCTCTGAGAACCAACGTCCTGACTTTC. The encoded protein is CASSLSAGLSLRTNVLTF.

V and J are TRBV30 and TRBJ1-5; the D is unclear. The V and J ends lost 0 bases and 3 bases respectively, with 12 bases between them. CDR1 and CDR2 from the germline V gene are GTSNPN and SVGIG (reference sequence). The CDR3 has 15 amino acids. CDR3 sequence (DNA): TGTGCCTGGAGTGTAACATTTCCTTACAATCAGCCCCAGCATTTT. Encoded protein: CAWSVTFPYNQPQHF.

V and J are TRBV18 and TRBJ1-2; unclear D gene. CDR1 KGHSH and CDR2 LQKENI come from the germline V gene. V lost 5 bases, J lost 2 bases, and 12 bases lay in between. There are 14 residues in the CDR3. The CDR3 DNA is TGTGCCAGCTCATCTGGAGGAGCCAACTATGGCTACACCTTC. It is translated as CASSSGGANYGYTF.